This passage covers 10 T cell receptor beta chains from one sample sequenced in a study of cytomegalovirus exposure and HLA in healthy donors. Primers included in the PCR were 60 Vbeta and 13 Jbeta primers. Libraries were prepared by immunoSEQ multiplex PCR; TCRdb keeps only in-frame clonotypes and omits some of them. The sample carries 95,000 to 150,000 clones, roughly three fifths recorded once. Input material: PBMCs. The source is a man aged 18 to 29 in good health and CMV-seronegative.

This chain joins TRBV28 and TRBJ1-2; 10 nucleotides line up with TRBD1. CDR1 is MDHEN, CDR2 SYDVKM, per germline. The trim removed 8 bases at V and 6 bases at J, leaving 6 bases unmatched. The CDR3 runs 13 residues. CDR3 DNA: TGTGCCAGCGGTGGGACAGGGGTTGATGGCTACACCTTC. Its translation is CASGGTGVDGYTF.

V is TRBV7-2 and J is TRBJ1-3; 7 bases align to TRBD1. The CDR3 runs 14 residues. The V segment lost 5 bases and the J segment 3 bases; nucleotides outside the gene matches: 4. The germline gives CDR1 SGHTA, CDR2 FQGNSA. CDR3 protein: CASSRTGDGNTIYF. In DNA, the CDR3 is TGTGCCAGCAGCCGAACAGGGGATGGAAACACCATATATTTT.

This clone appeared a few times. V usage is TRBV11-2 and J usage is TRBJ1-4; D gene unclear. V was trimmed by 5 bases and J by 8 bases, leaving 12 bases between them. The CDR3 sequence is 13 residues long. The V gene's germline CDR1 is SGHAT and CDR2 FQNNGV. CDR3 in amino acids: CASSPGVGEKLFF. The CDR3 DNA reads TGTGCCAGCAGCCCCGGAGTCGGGGAAAAACTGTTTTTT.

This clone showed up just a few times. This chain connects TRBV7-2 to TRBJ2-3; D is possibly TRBD2 (5 bases). The germline V gene encodes CDR1 SGHTA and CDR2 FQGNSA. The CDR3 is 14 residues long. Trimming cost V 3 bases and J 5 bases, with 12 bases left between them. CDR3 protein: CASSLSRGRDTQYF. The DNA for the CDR3 is TGTGCCAGCAGCTTGTCCCGGGGTAGAGATACGCAGTATTTT.

V is TRBV28 and J is TRBJ2-1, with 7 nucleotides matching TRBD2. Germline V gene lookup returns CDR1 MDHEN and CDR2 SYDVKM. The V segment lost 5 bases and the J segment 3 bases; nucleotides outside the gene matches: 10. CDR3 length: 16 residues. The CDR3 region is CASSRSGRTLYNEQFF. DNA for the CDR3: TGTGCCAGCAGTAGATCCGGGAGGACACTCTACAATGAGCAGTTCTTC.

This chain links TRBV6-5 with TRBJ2-3; TRBD2 is a possible D gene (5 bases). The CDR3 length is 16 residues. V lost 2 bases, J lost 2 bases, and 14 bases lay in between. Germline V gene data show CDR1 as MNHEY and CDR2 as SVGAGI. The CDR3 here is CASSYVSPEVTDTQYF. CDR3 DNA: TGTGCCAGCAGTTACGTCTCCCCGGAGGTCACAGATACGCAGTATTTT.

The chain combines TRBV9 with TRBJ2-1, with 7 bases aligning to TRBD2. CDR3 length: 17 amino acids. Losses at the gene ends were 0 bases for V and 2 bases for J; bases not matched to a gene: 8. The germline V gene has CDR1 SGDLS and CDR2 YYNGEE. The CDR3 coding sequence is TGTGCCAGCAGCGTAGAGCCTAGCGGTTTCACCTACAATGAGCAGTTCTTC. Translated, it gives CASSVEPSGFTYNEQFF.

The chain couples TRBV27 to TRBJ1-2; D is perhaps TRBD1 (6 bases). This CDR3 comprises 13 residues. With 8 bases removed from V and 6 bases from J, the gap between germline ends came to 16 bases. Germline V gene lookup returns CDR1 MNHEY and CDR2 SMNVEV (reference sequence). CDR3 amino acids: CASAQGAMDGYTF. As DNA, the CDR3 is TGTGCCAGCGCACAGGGCGCTATGGATGGCTACACCTTC.

The gene calls are TRBV28 and TRBJ1-1; D is unclear. V shed 6 bases and J shed 4 bases, with 18 bases lying between them. Germline V gene sequence: CDR1 MDHEN, CDR2 SYDVKM. The CDR3 spans 15 residues. The CDR3 protein is CASSLGGLASTEAFF. The DNA for the CDR3 is TGTGCCAGCAGCCTGGGCGGACTGGCATCCACTGAAGCTTTCTTT.

This chain uses TRBV6-5 with TRBJ1-2, with no clear D. Germline V gives CDR1 MNHEY, CDR2 SVGAGI. Trimming took 0 bases from V and 1 from J, leaving 9 bases between them. The CDR3 sequence is 15 residues long. This chain's CDR3 is CASSYSGGINYGYTF. The DNA for the CDR3 is TGTGCCAGCAGTTACTCAGGAGGGATTAACTATGGCTACACCTTC.